What follows are 28 T cell receptor beta chains derived from one specimen sequenced in a study of OX40 agonist ivuxolimab in advanced cancers. TCRdb keeps only in-frame clones here, not all; method: immunoSEQ multiplex PCR. The table lists about 79,000 clones, approximately 85% of them singletons. Sample: CD4+ or CD8+ T cells sorted from blood, taken in a trial of the OX40 agonist ivuxolimab. Receptors were obtained from an adult with an advanced solid tumor such as melanoma, head and neck, liver or kidney cancer.

This chain uses TRBV9 with TRBJ2-3, with D possibly TRBD2 on 6 matching bases. The V gene lost 3 bases and the J gene lost 4 bases, with 24 bases spanning the gap. This CDR3 comprises 18 residues. The germline CDR1 and CDR2 sequences are SGDLS and YYNGEE. CDR3 nucleotides: TGTGCCAGCAGCGGTGGGGGTATGGCGGGAAACGAAGCAGATACGCAGTATTTT. Protein: CASSGGGMAGNEADTQYF.

This clone came up a few times. The V and J genes are TRBV7-2 and TRBJ1-1; no reliable D call. Trimming took off 1 base at V and 6 bases at J, with 6 bases between the two ends. The CDR3 consists of 12 residues. The germline V gene encodes CDR1 SGHTA and CDR2 FQGNSA. The CDR3 protein is CASSLVGAEAFF. CDR3 coding DNA: TGTGCCAGCAGCTTAGTCGGGGCTGAAGCTTTCTTT.

There are a few counts of this clone. This chain uses TRBV5-1 with TRBJ2-3, with D perhaps TRBD1 (6 bases). This CDR3 contains 13 residues. The germline gives CDR1 SGHRS, CDR2 YFSETQ. Trimming took 4 bases from V and 6 from J, leaving 12 bases between them. The DNA of the CDR3 is TGCGCCAGCAGCGTTAATCAGGGGGATACGCAGTATTTT. It is translated as CASSVNQGDTQYF.

This sequence joins TRBV7-2 and TRBJ2-7; TRBD1 might be the D (5 bases). This CDR3 comprises 14 residues. Germline V lookup: CDR1 SGHTA, CDR2 FQGNSA. The V and J ends lost 2 bases and 2 bases respectively, with 10 bases between them. In DNA, the CDR3 is TGTGCCAGCAGCTTAATCCAGGGAACCTACGAGCAGTACTTC. This encodes CASSLIQGTYEQYF.

The V gene is TRBV10-3, the J gene TRBJ2-1; a possible D gene is TRBD2 (6 bases). The CDR3 is 15 amino acids. V was pared by 0 bases and J by 10 bases, with 16 bases between. Germline CDR1 reads ENHRY; CDR2 reads SYGVKD. The CDR3 region has the DNA TGTGCCATCAGTGAGTCTCCAGCCCGGAGGGGAGAGCAGTTCTTC. Its protein product is CAISESPARRGEQFF.

The chain has TRBV6-6 and TRBJ2-5; D is unresolved. CDR3 length: 10 amino acids. Per the germline V gene, CDR1 is MNHNY and CDR2 is SVGAGI (reference sequence). V was pared by 7 bases and J by 5 bases, with 5 bases between. CDR3 nucleotides: TGTGCCAGCACGGGCGAGACCCAGTACTTC. Encoded protein: CASTGETQYF.

The rearrangement links TRBV4-1 to TRBJ2-1, with 7 bases matching TRBD2. The CDR3 contains 18 residues. Germline CDR1 is MGHRA and CDR2 is YSYEKL. Unmatched junction bases numbered 9, after V lost 1 base and J lost 0 bases. CDR3 sequence: CASSQVASGYTSYNEQFF. The CDR3 DNA is TGCGCCAGCAGCCAAGTAGCTAGCGGATACACCTCCTACAATGAGCAGTTCTTC.

The rearrangement uses TRBV16 and TRBJ2-5, with TRBD1 as a possible D gene (5 bases). The assigned J gene may be wrong: the sequence end matches TRBJ2-7 better. The V gene's germline CDR1 is KGHSY and CDR2 FQNENV. The CDR3 sequence is 13 residues long. The CDR3 DNA reads TGTGCCAGCAGCCAGGACACTAACTACGAGCAGTACTTC. Residues: CASSQDTNYEQYF.

The CDR3 nucleotides are TGCGCCAGCAGCTTGGGTGGGCTGAGGGCTGGCTACACCTTC. This translates into CASSLGGLRAGYTF. The V and J genes are TRBV5-1 and TRBJ1-2; D ambiguous. Trimming took 0 bases from V and 7 from J, leaving 13 bases between them. The CDR3 spans 14 residues. Germline V lookup: CDR1 SGHRS, CDR2 YFSETQ.

This chain uses TRBV5-1 with TRBJ2-2; weak D call: TRBD2 (5 bases). The V end lost 4 bases, the J end lost 0 bases, and 7 bases lay between the germline ends. There are 14 residues in the CDR3. The germline V gene encodes CDR1 SGHRS and CDR2 YFSETQ. The CDR3 nucleotides are TGCGCCAGCAGCCCGGAGGCGAACACCGGGGAGCTGTTTTTT. The encoded protein is CASSPEANTGELFF.

This clone came up once. V usage is TRBV10-3 and J usage is TRBJ2-7; 7 bases line up with TRBD1. CDR1 and CDR2 (germline): ENHRY, SYGVKD. V lost 10 bases and J lost 3; bases outside the gene matches: 6. The CDR3 loop spans 12 amino acids. The CDR3 sequence is CARDRANYEQYF. The CDR3 nucleotides read TGTGCCAGAGACAGGGCCAACTACGAGCAGTACTTC.

This chain connects TRBV11-3 to TRBJ1-1; D uncertain. The CDR3 loop spans 13 amino acids. Germline loops: CDR1 SGHNT, CDR2 YENEEA. Trimming took off 4 bases at V and 11 bases at J, with 17 bases between the two ends. This chain's CDR3 is CASSYRMGSEAFF. CDR3 bases: TGTGCCAGCAGCTATCGGATGGGGTCGGAGGCTTTCTTT.

The V call is TRBV2, the J call TRBJ2-7; 8 positions agree with TRBD1. CDR1 SNHLY and CDR2 FYNNEI come from the germline V gene. The CDR3 runs to 16 residues. The ends lost 4 bases at V and 2 bases at J; junction bases unmatched: 10. The CDR3 DNA sequence: TGTGCCAGCAGTGTAGAGGGTGGCAGGGGGCCCTACGAGCAGTACTTC. It encodes CASSVEGGRGPYEQYF.

V usage is TRBV7-9 and J usage is TRBJ2-4; a possible D gene is TRBD1 (6 bases). This CDR3 has 12 amino acids. Germline CDR1 and CDR2: SEHNR and FQNEAQ (reference sequence). The V end lost 4 bases, the J end lost 15 bases, and 16 bases lay between the germline ends. This CDR3 is CASSSRQAERYF. The CDR3 region has the DNA TGTGCCAGCAGCTCCCGACAGGCGGAGAGGTACTTC.

The chain couples TRBV10-3 to TRBJ2-7, with D perhaps given as TRBD1 or TRBD2 (5 bases each). Trimming shortened V by 2 bases and J by 9 bases, and 26 bases separated the two germline ends. This CDR3 spans 17 amino acids. CDR1 and CDR2 from the germline V gene are ENHRY and SYGVKD. The CDR3 loop is CAISEREGRARTLGQYF. Here the CDR3 DNA reads TGTGCCATCAGTGAGCGTGAGGGCAGGGCCCGAACCCTTGGGCAGTACTTC.

This chain links TRBV10-3 with TRBJ2-5, with 16 bases matching TRBD2. This CDR3 spans 19 amino acids. With V trimmed by 3 bases and J by 1 base, 8 bases remained unmatched. Germline CDR1 and CDR2: ENHRY and SYGVKD. The CDR3 coding sequence is TGTGCCATCAGTGATCCACCGGGACTAGCGGGAGGGTTCCAAGAGACCCAGTACTTC. Protein sequence: CAISDPPGLAGGFQETQYF.

This clone was counted a few times. The gene calls are TRBV5-1 and TRBJ2-7; 9 bases map to TRBD2. The germline gives CDR1 SGHRS, CDR2 YFSETQ. This CDR3 is built from 17 residues. V trimming: 3 bases; J trimming: 5 bases; junction bases outside the gene matches: 15. The CDR3 here is CASSWGSGSQTGDEQYF. The CDR3, as DNA: TGCGCCAGCAGCTGGGGTAGCGGGAGCCAAACCGGGGACGAGCAGTACTTC.

V and J are TRBV10-2 and TRBJ2-3; D gene unclear. Germline-derived CDR1 and CDR2 are WSHSY and SAAADI. The CDR3 is made up of 12 amino acids. Trimming removed 7 bases at V and 0 bases at J, with 5 bases between. The CDR3, as DNA: TGCGCCAGCAAGGCTAGCACAGATACGCAGTATTTT. It specifies CASKASTDTQYF.

V gene TRBV7-8 combines with J gene TRBJ2-3; D might be TRBD1 (5 bases). Trimming pared 1 base from V and 6 bases from J, leaving 8 bases between. Per germline, CDR1 SGHVS and CDR2 FQNEAQ. The CDR3 extends over 13 amino acids. CDR3 nucleotides: TGTGCCAGCAGCTTAGGGACAATGGATACGCAGTATTTT. This encodes CASSLGTMDTQYF.

This chain joins TRBV5-4 and TRBJ2-7; D possibly corresponds to TRBD2 (5 bases). The CDR3 contains 15 residues. Germline-derived CDR1 and CDR2 are SGHNT and YYREEE (reference sequence). V lost 4 bases to trimming and J lost 3 bases, with 17 bases between them. The CDR3 spells CASSQEPASSYEQYF. In DNA, the CDR3 is TGTGCCAGCAGCCAAGAACCCGCTAGCAGCTACGAGCAGTACTTC.

The chain uses TRBV9 and TRBJ2-5; D may be TRBD2 (5 bases). The CDR3 length is 14 residues. The germline V gene encodes CDR1 SGDLS and CDR2 YYNGEE. The V and J ends lost 0 bases and 4 bases respectively, with 10 bases between them. CDR3 residues: CASSVGIARETQYF. CDR3 nucleotide sequence: TGTGCCAGCAGCGTAGGGATAGCGCGAGAGACCCAGTACTTC.

This chain uses TRBV13 with TRBJ2-5, with D hard to call. CDR1 is PRHDT and CDR2 is FYEKMQ in the germline V gene (reference sequence). V gave up 5 bases and J gave up 5 bases, with 15 bases separating them. This CDR3 contains 14 residues. This CDR3 reads CASSPQNRRETQYF. Written as DNA, the CDR3 is TGTGCCAGCAGCCCTCAGAATCGACGGGAGACCCAGTACTTC. Full variable domain (missing parts from reference TRBV13 and TRBJ2-5): AAGVIQSPRHLIKEKRETATLKCYPIPRHDTVYWYQQGPGQDPQFLISFYEKMQSDKGSIPDRFSAQQFSDYHSELNMSSLELGDSALYFCASSPQNRRETQYFGPGTRLLVL.

J is TRBJ2-6 and V is TRBV28, with no clear D. Germline V gene lookup returns CDR1 MDHEN and CDR2 SYDVKM. The length of the CDR3 is 18 residues. Trimming cost V 1 base and J 0 bases, with 13 bases left between them. The CDR3: CASSLYHPRASGANVLTF. The CDR3 region has the DNA TGTGCCAGCAGTTTATACCACCCTCGGGCCTCTGGGGCCAACGTCCTGACTTTC.

The V and J genes are TRBV5-8 and TRBJ2-5; D is possibly TRBD1 (6 bases). V was cut by 5 bases and J by 3 bases, with 14 bases left in between. The CDR3 runs to 14 residues. Looked up from germline, CDR1 is SGHTS and CDR2 is YDEGEE. CDR3: CASRSQDSEETQYF. The CDR3 DNA sequence: TGTGCCAGCAGAAGCCAGGACAGCGAAGAGACCCAGTACTTC.

Regarding this clone: The same CDR3 arises from other DNA sequences in this sample as well. The chain recombines TRBV14 with TRBJ2-5; no definite D call. V lost 4 bases and J 5 bases, leaving 8 bases between the germline ends. Germline V gene data show CDR1 as SGHDN and CDR2 as FVKESK. The CDR3 loop spans 12 amino acids. As DNA, the CDR3 is TGTGCCAGCAGCCCGCTCGGGGAGACCCAGTACTTC. Its protein product is CASSPLGETQYF.

Worth noting for this clone: This CDR3 is also generated by other DNA sequences in the sample. The chain joins TRBV28 to TRBJ1-4; D unresolved. The CDR3 covers 11 residues. Looked up from germline, CDR1 is MDHEN and CDR2 is SYDVKM. The ends were cut back, 3 bases at V and 5 bases at J, with 1 base in the middle. The CDR3 nucleotides read TGTGCCAGCAGTTTGAATGAAAAACTGTTTTTT. Encoded protein: CASSLNEKLFF.

The rearrangement joins TRBV7-8 to TRBJ2-3, with 9 nucleotides matching TRBD2. This CDR3 has 20 amino acids. The junction had 20 bases not matched to a gene; V was cut back by 2 bases and J by 5 bases. Germline V CDR1 and CDR2: SGHVS, FQNEAQ. CDR3 DNA: TGTGCCAGCAGCTTATGGGTGTCTGGGTTCGGGGGACTAGCAGTAGATACGCAGTATTTT. Translation: CASSLWVSGFGGLAVDTQYF.

The rearrangement joins TRBV30 to TRBJ2-7, with D unclear. CDR3 length: 13 residues. Germline-derived CDR1 and CDR2 are GTSNPN and SVGIG (reference sequence). V was clipped by 1 base and J by 6 bases, with 13 bases between them. Here the CDR3 reads CAWSEGTLSEQYF. For the CDR3, the DNA is TGTGCCTGGAGTGAGGGAACCCTTTCCGAGCAGTACTTC.